This T cell receptor beta chain was identified in a study of early T cells in non-severe SARS-CoV-2 infection. About the study: From unsorted whole blood, bulk RNA was sequenced, and the chains remained unpaired.

Per the germline V gene, CDR1 is MDHEN and CDR2 is SYDVKM. The V and J ends lost 4 bases and 3 bases, in that order; junction bases with no gene match: 10. CDR3 size: 16 residues. The TCR library protocol attached unique molecular identifiers to the individual cDNA molecules. MiXCR, run by TCRdb on the 5' RACE reads, gives a single entry per CDR3 protein. The table shows about 52,000 distinct CDR3 sequences, with approximately 10% occurring only once. A word on this clonotype: Its matching antigen is unknown.

Overall study findings and caveats: Anti-spike CD8 responses were favored by VDJdb matching, which missed private and CD4 specificities.

The sequence came from an adult who was a healthcare worker with PCR-confirmed SARS-CoV-2 infection or an uninfected control (not recorded which). This sequence joins TRBV28 and TRBJ2-7; 9 bases align to TRBD2. Source material: whole blood. CDR3 region: CASSSQGAGGLYEQYF. The CDR3 coding sequence is TGTGCCAGCAGTTCTCAAGGAGCGGGAGGACTCTACGAGCAGTACTTC.